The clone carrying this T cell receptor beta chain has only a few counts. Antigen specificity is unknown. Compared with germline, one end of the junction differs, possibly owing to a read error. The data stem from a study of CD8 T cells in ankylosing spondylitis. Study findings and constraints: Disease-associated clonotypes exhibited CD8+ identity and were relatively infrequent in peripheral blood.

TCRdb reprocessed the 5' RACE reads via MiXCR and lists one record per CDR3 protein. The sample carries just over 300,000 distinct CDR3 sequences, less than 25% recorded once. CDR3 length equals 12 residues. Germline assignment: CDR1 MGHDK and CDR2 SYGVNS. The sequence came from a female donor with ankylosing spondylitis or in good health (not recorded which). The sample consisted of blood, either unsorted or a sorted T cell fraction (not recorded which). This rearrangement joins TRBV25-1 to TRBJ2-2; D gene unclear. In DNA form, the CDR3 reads TGTGCCAACAGTTGGGTCGCCGGGGAGCTGTTTTTT. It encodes CANSWVAGELFF. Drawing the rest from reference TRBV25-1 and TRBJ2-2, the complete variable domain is EADIYQTPRYLVIGTGKKITLECSQTMGHDKMYWYQQDPGMELHLIHYSYGVNSTEKGDLSSESTVSRIRTEHFPLTLESARPSHTSQYLCANSWVAGELFFGEGSRLTVL.